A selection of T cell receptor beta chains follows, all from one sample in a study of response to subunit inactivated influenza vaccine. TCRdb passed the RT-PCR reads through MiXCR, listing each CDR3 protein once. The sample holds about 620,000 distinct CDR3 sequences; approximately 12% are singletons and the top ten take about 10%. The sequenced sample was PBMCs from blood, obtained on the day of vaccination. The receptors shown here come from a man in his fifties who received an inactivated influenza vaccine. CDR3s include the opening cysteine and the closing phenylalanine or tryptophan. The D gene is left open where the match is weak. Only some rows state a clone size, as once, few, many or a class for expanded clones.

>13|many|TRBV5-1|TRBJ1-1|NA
CASSKIRGTEAFF
TGCGCCAGCAGCAAGATTAGGGGAACTGAAGCTTTCTTT
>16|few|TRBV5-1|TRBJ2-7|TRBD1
CASSLAVGTGAYEQYF
TGCGCCAGCAGCTTGGCGGTCGGGACAGGGGCCTACGAGCAGTACTTC
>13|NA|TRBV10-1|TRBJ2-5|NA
CASSGGIQETQYF
TGCGCCAGCAGTGGTGGCATCCAAGAGACCCAGTACTTC
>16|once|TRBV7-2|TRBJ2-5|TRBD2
CASSFSSGRFGETQYF
TGTGCCAGCAGCTTCTCTAGCGGGAGGTTTGGGGAGACCCAGTACTTC
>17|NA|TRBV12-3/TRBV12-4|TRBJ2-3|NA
CASSLGNLLLGTDTQYF
TGTGCCAGCAGTTTAGGCAACTTACTCCTTGGCACAGATACGCAGTATTTT
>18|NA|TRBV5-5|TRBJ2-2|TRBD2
CASSFTPPGRVGAGELFF
TGTGCCAGCAGTTTCACCCCACCAGGGAGGGTGGGAGCCGGGGAGCTGTTTTTT
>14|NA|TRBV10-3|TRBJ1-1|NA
CAISESGRRTEAFF
TGTGCCATCAGTGAGTCGGGGAGACGGACTGAAGCTTTCTTT
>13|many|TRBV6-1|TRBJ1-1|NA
CASSRGGATEAFF
TGTGCCAGCAGTAGAGGGGGGGCCACTGAAGCTTTCTTT
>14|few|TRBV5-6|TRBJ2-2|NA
CASRMIANTGELFF
TGTGCCAGCAGGATGATCGCGAACACCGGGGAGCTGTTTTTT
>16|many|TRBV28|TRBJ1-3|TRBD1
CASSRDRGFTGNTIYF
TGTGCCAGCAGTCGGGACAGGGGATTTACTGGAAACACCATATATTTT
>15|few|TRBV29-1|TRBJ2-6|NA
CSVGGQSSGANVLTF
TGCAGCGTTGGGGGCCAGAGCTCTGGGGCCAACGTCCTGACTTTC
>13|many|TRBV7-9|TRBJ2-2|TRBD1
CASSGDSTGELFF
TGTGCCAGCAGCGGGGACAGCACCGGGGAGCTGTTTTTT
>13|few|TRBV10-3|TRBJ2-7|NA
CAISDGQDYEQYF
TGTGCCATCAGTGATGGGCAGGACTACGAGCAGTACTTC
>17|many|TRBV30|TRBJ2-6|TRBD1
CAWRRGRLKSGANVLTF
TGTGCCTGGAGAAGGGGGCGCTTAAAAAGTGGGGCCAACGTCCTGACTTTC
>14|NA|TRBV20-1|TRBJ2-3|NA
CSASSSGSTDTQYF
TGCAGTGCTAGCTCCAGCGGGAGCACAGATACGCAGTATTTT
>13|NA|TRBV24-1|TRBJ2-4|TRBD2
CATSRTSGNIQYF
TGTGCCACCAGTCGGACTAGTGGAAACATTCAGTACTTC
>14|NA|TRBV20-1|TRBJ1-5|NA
CSARWSGSNQPQHF
TGCAGTGCTAGATGGTCCGGGTCGAATCAGCCCCAGCATTTT
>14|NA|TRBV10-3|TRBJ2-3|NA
CAISGDTRTDTQYF
TGTGCCATCAGTGGGGACACTCGAACAGATACGCAGTATTTT
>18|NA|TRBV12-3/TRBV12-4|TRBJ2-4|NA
CASTLTTIGRVAKNIQYF
TGTGCCAGCACCTTGACCACTATTGGGCGAGTGGCCAAAAACATCCAGTACTTC